This T cell receptor (beta chain) was sequenced during a study of shared clonotypes between healthy human individuals. Points from the study as a whole: Clonotype sharing levels among donors were expected to vary with sequencing depth.

Germline V gene sequence: CDR1 SGHNT, CDR2 YENEEA. The CDR3 has 15 amino acids. Trimming took 3 bases from V and 0 from J; bases not matched to a gene: 2. Note on this clone: Its antigen is as yet unknown. The same CDR3 also results from other DNA sequences found in this sample.

Original data processing: ImmunoSEQ output held junction-only sequences without quality scores, so filtering differed. Assay used: immunoSEQ multiplex PCR; TCRdb lists only in-frame clones, some missing. V and J calls and clone size are as listed in that table; D and trimming were resolved from the DNA. The table lists roughly 2,300,000 clones, 80% to 95% of them singletons. The gene calls are TRBV11-3 and TRBJ1-3, with TRBD1 matching over 7 bases. The sequence was collected from a man younger than 35 in good health. Some clones in this sample may be carry-over from other donors' samples. Sequencing was performed on naive CD4+ T cells from PBMCs. Stated subset: CD45RA+ positively selected. The CDR3, as DNA: TGTGCCAGCAGCTTGGGACAGTCCTCTGGAAACACCATATATTTT. Its protein is CASSLGQSSGNTIYF.